What follows describes a single T cell receptor (beta chain). The target antigen is unknown. This sample is drawn from a study of regulatory T cells in long-lasting Graves disease. The study, taken as a whole, reports: Relative to new patients (roughly 900), persistent patients exhibited greater sharing of public clonotypes (more than 2,500).

Time point indicated: persistent/refractory GD, antithyroid drugs over 5 years with positive TRAb. PBMC RNA was the source of the TCR library. The CDR3 is 15 amino acids. Germline CDR1 is SGHDN and CDR2 is FVKESK. With V trimmed by 5 bases and J by 5 bases, 8 bases remained unmatched. Assembly of TCR beta libraries relied on iRepertoire HTBI primers together with Arm-PCR of CDR3 regions. TCRdb reprocessed the multiplex PCR reads with MiXCR, giving one entry per CDR3 protein. Among about 460,000 distinct CDR3 sequences listed, 20% to 25% were seen once. The sample was peripheral blood mononuclear cells (PBMCs), taken when the disease was refractory, from a patient treated with antithyroid drugs. The sequence derives from a female donor with Graves disease. The chain is built from TRBV14 and TRBJ2-5; TRBD1 aligns across 10 bases. This CDR3 is CASSKWTGGRETQYF. The CDR3 nucleotides read TGTGCCAGCAGCAAGTGGACAGGGGGAAGGGAGACCCAGTACTTC.